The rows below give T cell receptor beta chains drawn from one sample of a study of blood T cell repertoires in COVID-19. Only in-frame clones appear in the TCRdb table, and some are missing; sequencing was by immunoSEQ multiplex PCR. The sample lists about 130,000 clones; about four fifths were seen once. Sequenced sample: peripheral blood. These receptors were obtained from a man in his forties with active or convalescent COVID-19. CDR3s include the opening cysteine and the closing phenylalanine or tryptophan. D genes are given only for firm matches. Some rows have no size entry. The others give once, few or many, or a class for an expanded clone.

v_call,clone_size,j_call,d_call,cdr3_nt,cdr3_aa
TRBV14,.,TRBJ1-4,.,TGTGCCAGCAGCCCAAACGTTGGGCAGAGCCTGTTTTTT,CASSPNVGQSLFF
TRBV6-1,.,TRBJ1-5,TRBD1,TGTGCCAGCAGTGACGGACAGGGTAGCAATCAGCCCCAGCATTTT,CASSDGQGSNQPQHF
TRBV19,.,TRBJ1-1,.,TGTGCCAGTAGTATAGGGAGGGGCGTCACTGAAGCTTTCTTT,CASSIGRGVTEAFF
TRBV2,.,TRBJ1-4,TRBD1,TGTGCCAGCAGTGGACAGGGGGTTAATGAAAAACTGTTTTTT,CASSGQGVNEKLFF
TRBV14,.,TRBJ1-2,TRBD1,TGTGCCAGCAGCTCTCAAAGGACAGGGTTTGGCTACACCTTC,CASSSQRTGFGYTF
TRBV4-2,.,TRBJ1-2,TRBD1,TGTGCCAGCAGCCATCATCTCTCCGGGACAGGGTACCCCTCCAGCTATGGCTACACCTTC,CASSHHLSGTGYPSSYGYTF
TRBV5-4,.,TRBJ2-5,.,TGTGCCAGCAGCCGTCTAGGAGGGGAGACCCAGTACTTC,CASSRLGGETQYF
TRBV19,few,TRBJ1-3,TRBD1,TGTGCCAGTAGTGTCGGGACAGTTGGAAACACCATATATTTT,CASSVGTVGNTIYF
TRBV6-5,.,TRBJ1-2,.,TGTGCCACCTTGGTCTCAGGAGGCTACACCTTC,CATLVSGGYTF
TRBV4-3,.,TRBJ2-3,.,TGCGCCAGCAGCCAAGAACCGGGCCCAGGGCAGGGGGATACGCAGTATTTT,CASSQEPGPGQGDTQYF
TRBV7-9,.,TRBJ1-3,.,TGTGCCAGCAGCTTAGCGTGGCTAGGCGGAAACACCATATATTTT,CASSLAWLGGNTIYF
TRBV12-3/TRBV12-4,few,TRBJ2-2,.,TGTGCCAGCAGCAAAAACACCGGGGAGCTGTTTTTT,CASSKNTGELFF
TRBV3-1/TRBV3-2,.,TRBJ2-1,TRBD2,TGTGCCAGCAGCCTTCTCAAGGGCCGGGGGGGCAATGAGCAGTTCTTC,CASSLLKGRGGNEQFF
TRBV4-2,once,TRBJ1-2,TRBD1,TGTGCCAGCAGCCAATCGACAGGGAACTATGGCTACACCTTC,CASSQSTGNYGYTF
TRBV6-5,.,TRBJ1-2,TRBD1,TGTGCCAGCAGTATAGGGGACAGGGCCAACTATGGCTACACCTTC,CASSIGDRANYGYTF
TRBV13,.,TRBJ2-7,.,TGTGCCAGCAGCTTAAGTCAGGTGACCTACGAGCAGTACTTC,CASSLSQVTYEQYF
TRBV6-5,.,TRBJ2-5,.,TGTGCCAGCAGCCCCCCAGGGCAAGAGACCCAGTACTTC,CASSPPGQETQYF
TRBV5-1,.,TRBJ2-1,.,TGCGCCAGCACTATCCAAAATGAGCAGTTCTTC,CASTIQNEQFF
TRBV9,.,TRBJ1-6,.,TGTGCCAGCAGCGCCGGGACATTCAATTCACCCCTCCACTTT,CASSAGTFNSPLHF
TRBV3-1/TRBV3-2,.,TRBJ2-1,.,TGTGCCAGCAGCCACTGGGGTGAGGGGCAGTTCTTC,CASSHWGEGQFF
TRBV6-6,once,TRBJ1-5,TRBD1,TGTGCCAGCAGCCCGACAGGGATTGAGCCCCAGCATTTT,CASSPTGIEPQHF
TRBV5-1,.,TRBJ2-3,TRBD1,TGCGCCAGCGGAGGACAGGTCACCCAGTTAGATACGCAGTATTTT,CASGGQVTQLDTQYF
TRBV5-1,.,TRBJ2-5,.,TGCGCCAGCGAGGCGGGATTTCAAGAGACCCAGTACTTC,CASEAGFQETQYF
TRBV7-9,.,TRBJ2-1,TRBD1,TGTGCCAGCAGCAGCAGGGACAGGGGGATTTTTGATGAGCAGTTCTTC,CASSSRDRGIFDEQFF
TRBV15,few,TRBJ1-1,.,TGTGCCACCAGCAGATACGGTCGGGGGACTGAAGCTTTCTTT,CATSRYGRGTEAFF
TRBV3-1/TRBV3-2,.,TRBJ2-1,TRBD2,TGTGCCAGCAGCCTCGGAGGACTAGCAAGGAATGAGCAGTTCTTC,CASSLGGLARNEQFF
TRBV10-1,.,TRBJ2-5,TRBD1,TGCGCCAGGACGGGGACAGGGGCTCAAGAGACCCAGTACTTC,CARTGTGAQETQYF
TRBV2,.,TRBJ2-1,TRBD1,TGTGCCAGCGCTGGACAGGGGGCGTACAATGAGCAGTTCTTC,CASAGQGAYNEQFF
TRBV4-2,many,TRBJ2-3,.,TGTGCCAGCAGCCCCTCGGGAGCGACAGATACGCAGTATTTT,CASSPSGATDTQYF
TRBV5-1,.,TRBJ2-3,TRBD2,TGCGCCAGCAGCTCCGGGACTAGCGGGGGGGAATTTAGCACAGATACGCAGTATTTT,CASSSGTSGGEFSTDTQYF
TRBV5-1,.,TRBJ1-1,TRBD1,TGCGCCAGCAGCTTGGACAGGGGGGACACTGAAGCTTTCTTT,CASSLDRGDTEAFF
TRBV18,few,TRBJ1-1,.,TGTGCCAGCTCACCATCAGCAGGTATGAACACTGAAGCTTTCTTT,CASSPSAGMNTEAFF
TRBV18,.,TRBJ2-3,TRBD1,TGTGCCAGCTCACAACAACAGGGGGCAGATGTCGCAGATACGCAGTATTTT,CASSQQQGADVADTQYF
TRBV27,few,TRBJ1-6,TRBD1,TGTGCCAGCAGTTATGGACAGGGTGCCCTTCTCCACTTT,CASSYGQGALLHF
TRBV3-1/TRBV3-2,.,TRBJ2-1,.,TGTGCCAGCAGCCAAGTTAGGAGCTCCTACAATGAGCAGTTCTTC,CASSQVRSSYNEQFF
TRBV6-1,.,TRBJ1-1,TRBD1,TGTGCCAGCAGTGAGCCAAGGGGGCTAACGACTGAAGCTTTCTTT,CASSEPRGLTTEAFF
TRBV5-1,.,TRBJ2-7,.,TGCGCCAGCAGCCCCGACAGCTCCTACGAGCAGTACTTC,CASSPDSSYEQYF
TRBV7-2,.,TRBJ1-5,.,TGTGCCAGCAGCTTAGCAACAGCCAACAATCAGCCCCAGCATTTT,CASSLATANNQPQHF
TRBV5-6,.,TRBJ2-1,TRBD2,TGTGCCAGCAGCCGACGGACTAGCGGGGTCTCCTACAATGAGCAGTTCTTC,CASSRRTSGVSYNEQFF
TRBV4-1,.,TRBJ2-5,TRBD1,TGCGCCAGCAGCCAAGATGGGACAGGACAAGAGACCCAGTACTTC,CASSQDGTGQETQYF